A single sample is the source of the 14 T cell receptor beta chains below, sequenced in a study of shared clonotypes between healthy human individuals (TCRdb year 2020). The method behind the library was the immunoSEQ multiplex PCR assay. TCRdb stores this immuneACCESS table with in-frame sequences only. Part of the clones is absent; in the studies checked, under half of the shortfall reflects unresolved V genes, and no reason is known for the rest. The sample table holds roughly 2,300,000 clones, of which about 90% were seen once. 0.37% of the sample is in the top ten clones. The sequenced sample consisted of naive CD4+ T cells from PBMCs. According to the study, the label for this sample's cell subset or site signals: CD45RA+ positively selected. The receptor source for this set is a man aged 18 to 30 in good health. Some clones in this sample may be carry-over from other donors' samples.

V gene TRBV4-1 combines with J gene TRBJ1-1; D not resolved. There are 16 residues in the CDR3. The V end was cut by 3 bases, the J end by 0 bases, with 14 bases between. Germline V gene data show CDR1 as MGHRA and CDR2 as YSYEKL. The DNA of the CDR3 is TGCGCCAGCAGCCATCCCTGGGGAGGAGTGAACACTGAAGCTTTCTTT. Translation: CASSHPWGGVNTEAFF.

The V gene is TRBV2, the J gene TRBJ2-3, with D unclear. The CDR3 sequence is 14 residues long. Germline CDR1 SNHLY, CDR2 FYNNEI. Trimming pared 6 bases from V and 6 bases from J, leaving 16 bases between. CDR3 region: CASRMAVGADTQYF. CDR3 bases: TGTGCCAGCAGGATGGCGGTAGGTGCCGATACGCAGTATTTT. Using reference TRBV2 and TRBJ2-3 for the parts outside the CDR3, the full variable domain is EPEVTQTPSHQVTQMGQEVILRCVPISNHLYFYWYRQILGQKVEFLVSFYNNEISEKSEIFDDQFSVERPDGSNFTLKIRSTKLEDSAMYFCASRMAVGADTQYFGPGTRLTVL.

The CDR3 sequence is CSATGRDLYEQYF. CDR3 in DNA: TGCAGCGCCACAGGGAGGGACCTCTACGAGCAGTACTTC. The V and J genes are TRBV29-1 and TRBJ2-7, with a tentative D call TRBD2 (7 bases). The germline V gene has CDR1 SQVTM and CDR2 ANQGSEA. This CDR3 spans 13 amino acids. Deletions cut 7 bases from V and 3 bases from J, with 16 bases between.

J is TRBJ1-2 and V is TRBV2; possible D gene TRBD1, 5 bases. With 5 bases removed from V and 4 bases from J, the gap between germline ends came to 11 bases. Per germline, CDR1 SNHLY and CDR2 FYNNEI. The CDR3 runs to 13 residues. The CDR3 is CASSPRQTYGYTF. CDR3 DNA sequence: TGTGCCAGCAGTCCTCGACAGACCTATGGCTACACCTTC.

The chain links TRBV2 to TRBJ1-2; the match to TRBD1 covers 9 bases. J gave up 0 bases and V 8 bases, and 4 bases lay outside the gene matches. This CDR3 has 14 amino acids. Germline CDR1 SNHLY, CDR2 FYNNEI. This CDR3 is CASLDRGSNYGYTF. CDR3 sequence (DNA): TGTGCCAGCCTCGACAGGGGGTCTAACTATGGCTACACCTTC.

The chain's CDR3 is CASSKNGGSQETQYF. The CDR3 bases are TGTGCCAGCAGCAAGAATGGAGGGAGTCAAGAGACCCAGTACTTC. The gene calls are TRBV21-1 and TRBJ2-5; TRBD2 is the table's D call, not checked against the DNA. TRBV21-1 is flagged as a pseudogene. This CDR3 is 15 amino acids long.

CDR3 protein: CASSPRSGNTIYF. CDR3 coding DNA: TGTGCCAGCAGTCCACGGTCGGGAAACACCATATATTTT. V is TRBV6-6 and J is TRBJ1-3, with unresolved D. Germline loops: CDR1 MNHNY, CDR2 SVGAGI (reference sequence). V was clipped by 5 bases and J by 4 bases, with 9 bases between them. The CDR3 length is 13 residues.

CDR3: CASGLSGGAPGELFF. Written as DNA, the CDR3 is TGTGCTAGTGGGCTCAGCGGCGGTGCGCCCGGGGAGCTGTTTTTT. The chain is built from TRBV12-5 and TRBJ2-2; tentative D call: TRBD2 (5 bases). Germline lookup yields CDR1 LGHNT and CDR2 FRNRAP. There are 15 residues in the CDR3. V lost 6 bases and J lost 6, with 17 bases in between.

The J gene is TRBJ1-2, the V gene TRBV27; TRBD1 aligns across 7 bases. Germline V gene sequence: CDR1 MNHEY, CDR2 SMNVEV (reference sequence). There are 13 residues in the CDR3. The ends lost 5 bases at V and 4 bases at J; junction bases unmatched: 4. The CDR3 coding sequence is TGTGCCAGCAGTCCTCGACAGGGCTATGGCTACACCTTC. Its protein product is CASSPRQGYGYTF.

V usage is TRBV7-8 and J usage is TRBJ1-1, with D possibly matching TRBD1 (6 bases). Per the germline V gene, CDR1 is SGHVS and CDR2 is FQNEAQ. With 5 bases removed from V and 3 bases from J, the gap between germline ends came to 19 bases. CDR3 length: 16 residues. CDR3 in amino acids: CASSARTKGGDTEAFF. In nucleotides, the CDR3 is TGTGCCAGCAGCGCCCGGACCAAAGGGGGAGACACTGAAGCTTTCTTT.

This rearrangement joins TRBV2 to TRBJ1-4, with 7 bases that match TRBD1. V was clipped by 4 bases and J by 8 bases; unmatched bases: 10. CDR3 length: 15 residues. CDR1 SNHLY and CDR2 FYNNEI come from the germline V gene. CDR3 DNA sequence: TGTGCCAGCAGTGCGAGGGACAGTTTTGGAGAAAAACTGTTTTTT. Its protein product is CASSARDSFGEKLFF. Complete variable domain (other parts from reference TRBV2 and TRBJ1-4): EPEVTQTPSHQVTQMGQEVILRCVPISNHLYFYWYRQILGQKVEFLVSFYNNEISEKSEIFDDQFSVERPDGSNFTLKIRSTKLEDSAMYFCASSARDSFGEKLFFGSGTQLSVL.

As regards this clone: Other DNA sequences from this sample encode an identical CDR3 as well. CDR3 coding DNA: TGTGCCATCAGTGAGGGACAGGGGCAAGAGACCCAGTACTTC. Residues: CAISEGQGQETQYF. The chain employs TRBV10-3 and TRBJ2-5, with TRBD1 identical over 9 bases. The CDR3 runs 14 residues. Germline V lookup: CDR1 ENHRY, CDR2 SYGVKD. V gave up 2 bases and J gave up 2 bases; unmatched junction bases: 0.

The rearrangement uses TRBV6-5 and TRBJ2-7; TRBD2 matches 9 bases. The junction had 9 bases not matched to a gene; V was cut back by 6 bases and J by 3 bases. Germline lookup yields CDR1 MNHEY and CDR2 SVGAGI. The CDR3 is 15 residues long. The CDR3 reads CASSSLGREGYEQYF. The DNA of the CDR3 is TGTGCCAGCAGCTCGCTGGGGCGGGAGGGCTACGAGCAGTACTTC.

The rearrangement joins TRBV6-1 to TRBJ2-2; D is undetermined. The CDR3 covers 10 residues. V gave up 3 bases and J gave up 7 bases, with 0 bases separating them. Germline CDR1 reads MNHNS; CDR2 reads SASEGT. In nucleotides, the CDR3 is TGTGCCAGCAGTGACGGGGAGCTGTTTTTT. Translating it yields CASSDGELFF.